These 5 T cell receptor beta chains were all obtained from the same sample, sequenced in a study of blood T cells in healthy people across ages (dated by TCRdb to 2015 to 2017). Libraries were prepared through 5' RACE. TCRdb names Illumina HiSeq 2500 as the instrument used. A second PCR of roughly 7 to 12 cycles was performed with a sample-barcoded 5' primer and a J-beta primer mix. TCRdb reran the public reads through fastp at Q25 and MiXCR, keeping productive beta chains. Each CDR3 protein gets just one entry, which takes the most common genes and DNA from the rows behind it. The sample table contains about 1 million distinct CDR3 sequences; only one count was recorded for roughly a quarter of them. The ten top clones hold approximately 0.75% of the sample. This same sample was also taken into another study, of T cells of mothers and their children.

Material for sequencing was blood. These receptors originate from a girl aged 2 to 9 in good health.

The V gene is TRBV18, the J gene TRBJ2-1; 8 bases fit TRBD2. Unmatched junction bases numbered 10, after V lost 3 bases and J lost 3 bases. The CDR3 runs to 17 residues. Germline V gene sequence: CDR1 KGHSH, CDR2 LQKENI. The CDR3 spells CASSPAGGANRYNEQFF. As DNA, the CDR3 is TGTGCCAGCTCACCGGCGGGAGGAGCGAACCGCTACAATGAGCAGTTCTTC.

The CDR3 sequence: CASSIDGSYGYTF. CDR3 DNA: TGTGCCAGCAGTATCGACGGCTCCTATGGCTACACCTTC. This chain connects TRBV12-3 or TRBV12-4 to TRBJ1-2; D remains ambiguous. With 5 bases removed from V and 4 bases from J, the gap between germline ends came to 11 bases. The CDR3 spans 13 residues.

This clonotype occurred a few times. The V gene is TRBV27, the J gene TRBJ2-3; D is unresolved. Germline loops: CDR1 MNHEY, CDR2 SMNVEV (reference sequence). The V end was cut by 7 bases, the J end by 4 bases, with 12 bases between. The CDR3 covers 13 residues. Here the CDR3 DNA reads TGTGCCAGCATTGGAAGAAATTCAGATACGCAGTATTTT. It specifies CASIGRNSDTQYF.

This clonotype appeared a few times. The genes are TRBV2 and TRBJ2-2, with TRBD2 matching 12 bases. Looked up from germline, CDR1 is SNHLY and CDR2 is FYNNEI. V was clipped by 6 bases and J by 7 bases; unmatched bases: 6. The CDR3 is 15 amino acids. CDR3 DNA: TGTGCCAGCAGCAGACTAGCGGGAGCTGGCGGGGAGCTGTTTTTT. Encoded protein: CASSRLAGAGGELFF. The full variable domain, rest sourced from reference TRBV2 and TRBJ2-2, is EPEVTQTPSHQVTQMGQEVILRCVPISNHLYFYWYRQILGQKVEFLVSFYNNEISEKSEIFDDQFSVERPDGSNFTLKIRSTKLEDSAMYFCASSRLAGAGGELFFGEGSRLTVL.

This clonotype was observed a few times. The V gene is TRBV4-3, the J gene TRBJ2-7; 11 bases match TRBD2. Losses at the gene ends were 0 bases for V and 3 bases for J; bases not matched to a gene: 7. The CDR3 extends over 17 amino acids. The germline CDR1 and CDR2 sequences are LGHNA and YSLEER. The chain's CDR3 is CASSQESVAGGLYEQYF. As DNA, the CDR3 is TGCGCCAGCAGCCAAGAGTCGGTAGCGGGGGGGCTCTACGAGCAGTACTTC.